The clone carrying this T cell receptor beta chain came up once. Its cognate antigen is unknown. Trimming took 5 bases from V and 0 from J; bases not matched to a gene: 4. Germline V gene lookup returns CDR1 SQVTM and CDR2 ANQGSEA. This CDR3 has 15 amino acids. Here immunoSEQ multiplex PCR was the method, and the copy in TCRdb shows in-frame clones only, minus some. The data show some 150,000 clones, about nine tenths seen once. This entry comes from a study of T cell responses to AZD1222 COVID-19 vaccine. Study observations and caveats: Nearly half of spike-specific TCRs reportedly target unmutated variant regions. Spike-wide coverage was observed for vaccine-associated CD4 TCRs, with dominant responses at 160-218 and 743-854. A mostly white British donor set with more females was recruited, and clonal diversity was possibly underestimated.

The TCR sequence derives from an adult who received the AZD1222 COVID-19 vaccine. The material sequenced was peripheral blood, taken 28 days after the second AZD1222 dose. The rearrangement links TRBV29-1 to TRBJ2-4; TRBD2 matches 10 bases. The CDR3 DNA sequence: TGCAGCGTTAGGGCTAGCGGGGGAGCCAAAAACATTCAGTACTTC. Amino acid sequence: CSVRASGGAKNIQYF. The full variable domain, its missing parts supplied by reference TRBV29-1 and TRBJ2-4, is SAVISQKPSRDICQRGTSLTIQCQVDSQVTMMFWYRQQPGQSLTLIATANQGSEATYESGFVIDKFPISRPNLTFSTLTVSNMSPEDSSIYLCSVRASGGAKNIQYFGAGTRLSVL.